The rows below give T cell receptor beta chains drawn from one sample of a study of glioma-infiltrating T cells. TCRdb re-called the multiplex PCR reads through MiXCR, storing one row per CDR3 protein. The sample consists of around 190,000 distinct CDR3 sequences, roughly two fifths of them appearing once. Sequenced: glioma tissue, nonneoplastic brain tissue, or PBMCs (not recorded which). The source is a human donor with low-grade glioma or glioblastoma, undergoing nonglioma brain surgery, or in good health (not recorded which). Each CDR3 is given with its conserved first and last residue. The D gene is left open where the match is weak. Not all rows give a size; the values are once, few, many and, for expanded clones, a class.

TRBV5-4	TRBD1	TRBJ1-1	NA	TGTGCCAGCAGCGCACAGGGGGGCCCTGAAGCTTTCTTT	CASSAQGGPEAFF
TRBV20-1	NA	TRBJ2-1	NA	TGCAGTGCTACAATAAGTAATGAGCGGTTCTTC	CSATISNERFF
TRBV14	NA	TRBJ2-1	NA	TGTGCCAGCAGCCAAGTCTACAAGGGTTCCTACAATGAGCAGTTCTTC	CASSQVYKGSYNEQFF
TRBV5-4	TRBD2	TRBJ2-5	NA	TGTGCCAGCAGCGGTGTGCGGGGGGGCGGGGAGACCCAGTACTTC	CASSGVRGGGETQYF
TRBV12-3/TRBV12-4	TRBD1	TRBJ1-3	few	TGTGCCAGCAGTTCCGGGACAGGGAGGTTGTTAGGTGGAAACACCATATATTTT	CASSSGTGRLLGGNTIYF
TRBV12-3/TRBV12-4	NA	TRBJ1-2	NA	TGTGCCAGCAGTTTGGCAAGACTTAACCGCTTC	CASSLARLNRF
TRBV3-1	NA	TRBJ1-2	few	TGTGCCAGCAGCCAAGGGGAGGGCGAGTATGGCTACACCTTC	CASSQGEGEYGYTF
TRBV25-1	NA	TRBJ2-5	many	TGTGCCAGCAGTGAATGGGGCAGAGAAGAGACCCAGTACTTC	CASSEWGREETQYF
TRBV29-1	NA	TRBJ2-6	NA	TGCAGCGTTGGGTCGGGGTCTGGGGCCAACGTCCTGACTTTC	CSVGSGSGANVLTF
TRBV4-1	NA	TRBJ1-5	many	TGCGCCAGCAGCCAAGAGGAGCTAAAAAATCAGCCCCAGCATTTT	CASSQEELKNQPQHF
TRBV10-3	NA	TRBJ2-7	NA	TGTGCCATCAGTGAGTCGAGGCTAGTGGGCTCCTACGAGCAGTACTTC	CAISESRLVGSYEQYF
TRBV6-1	NA	TRBJ2-1	many	TGTGCCAGCAGGAGGCCTAGCTCCTACAATGAGCAGTTCTTC	CASRRPSSYNEQFF
TRBV27	NA	TRBJ1-5	NA	TGTGCCAGCAGTATGGGGGGGGATCAGCCCAAGCATTTT	CASSMGGDQPKHF
TRBV15	NA	TRBJ2-7	many	TGTGCCACTTCGGGTACTAACCTCTACGAGCAGTACTTC	CATSGTNLYEQYF
TRBV7-8	NA	TRBJ1-1	many	TGTGCCAGCAGCTTAAGTGTTGAAGCTTTCTTT	CASSLSVEAFF
TRBV7-6	NA	TRBJ2-7	few	TGTGCCAGCAGCTTAGGACGGGGGCAGGACTCCTACGAGCAGTACTTC	CASSLGRGQDSYEQYF
TRBV27	NA	TRBJ2-1	few	TGTGCCAGCAGTTCAAACCCCTCGGGGGGCGGGGAGCAGTGCTTC	CASSSNPSGGGEQCF
TRBV27	NA	TRBJ2-5	NA	TGTGCCAGCAGATCCATACCCCAGGAGACCCAGTACTTC	CASRSIPQETQYF
TRBV7-6	TRBD2	TRBJ2-5	once	TGTGCCACCACCGGGACTAGCGAAGAGACCCAGTACTTC	CATTGTSEETQYF
TRBV28	TRBD2	TRBJ2-3	many	TGTGCCAGCCACGCTAGCGGGAGTTTGGATACGCAGTATTTT	CASHASGSLDTQYF
TRBV19	NA	TRBJ2-3	few	TGTGCCAGTAGTATCCCCGGGAGTCCAGATACGCAGTATTTT	CASSIPGSPDTQYF
TRBV3-1	NA	TRBJ1-1	NA	TGTGCCAGCATCCGGAGGTTCAGAGAAACTGAAGCTTTCTTT	CASIRRFRETEAFF
TRBV24-1	TRBD2	TRBJ2-1	NA	TGTGCCACCAGTGACCGTCCCGGGACTAGCGGTCCGACCTACAATGAGCAGTTCTTC	CATSDRPGTSGPTYNEQFF
TRBV28	NA	TRBJ2-3	NA	TGTGCCAGCAGTTTACAGGCAGATAAGCAGTATTTT	CASSLQADKQYF
TRBV12-3/TRBV12-4	NA	TRBJ2-1	NA	TGTGCCAGCAGTCCCGGACTCGGCTCCTACAATGAGCAGTTCTTC	CASSPGLGSYNEQFF
TRBV28	NA	TRBJ2-6	NA	TGTGCCAGCAGTTCGTCGGCGTCTGGGGCCAACGTCCTGACTTTC	CASSSSASGANVLTF
TRBV29-1	NA	TRBJ1-1	NA	TGCAGCGTTGATAGAGGGCAGGTAGCTTTCTTT	CSVDRGQVAFF
TRBV6-1	NA	TRBJ2-3	many	TGTGCCAGCAGTTCGAGAGGAGGCGCAGATACGCAGTATTTT	CASSSRGGADTQYF
TRBV20-1	NA	TRBJ2-3	NA	TGCAGTGCTACGACAAGACCCCCATGGGCCACAGATACGCAGTATTTT	CSATTRPPWATDTQYF
TRBV7-8	TRBD1	TRBJ1-1	many	TGTGCCAGCGGACAGGGGGAGTACACTGAAGCTTTCTTT	CASGQGEYTEAFF
TRBV28	NA	TRBJ2-1	few	TGTGCCAGCAGCCGCCGGGTTTCCTCCGGGAATGAGCAGTTCTTC	CASSRRVSSGNEQFF
TRBV28	NA	TRBJ2-5	many	TGTGCCACCGATACTACCCTCGGTGAGACCCAGTACTTC	CATDTTLGETQYF
TRBV28	TRBD1	TRBJ1-1	NA	TGTGCCAGCAGGGGACAGGCGAAGACCGAAGCTTTCTTT	CASRGQAKTEAFF
TRBV27	NA	TRBJ1-5	many	TGTGCCAGCAGTTTAAAGGGAGGGGGCAATCAGCCCCAGCATTTT	CASSLKGGGNQPQHF
TRBV19	NA	TRBJ2-1	NA	TGTGCCGGTAGTAATGGGCGGAGCTCCTACAATGAGCAGTTCTTC	CAGSNGRSSYNEQFF
TRBV3-1	NA	TRBJ2-7	NA	TGTGCCAGCAGCCAAGATCAGGGTCTTTCCTACGAGCAGTACTTC	CASSQDQGLSYEQYF
TRBV4-2	NA	TRBJ2-7	many	TGTGCCAGCAGCCAAGAGGTTATTACCTACGAGCAGTACTTC	CASSQEVITYEQYF
TRBV2	NA	TRBJ2-1	many	TGTGCCAGCAGTTCCGGGACTTTAAATGAGCAGTTCTTC	CASSSGTLNEQFF
TRBV20-1	TRBD1	TRBJ1-2	NA	TGCAGTGCTGTGACAGGGGGCTACACCTTC	CSAVTGGYTF
TRBV20-1	NA	TRBJ1-1	NA	TGCAGTGCTGGAGAGGTTCTTAGAGGTAACACTGAAGCTTTCTTT	CSAGEVLRGNTEAFF
TRBV6-4	NA	TRBJ1-6	many	TGTGCCAGCAGTGTCTTGGCAGAGAATTCACCCCTCCACTTT	CASSVLAENSPLHF
TRBV27	NA	TRBJ1-6	NA	TGTACCAGTAGTCAAGAGTGGGCCTATAATTCACCCCTCCACTTT	CTSSQEWAYNSPLHF
TRBV30	NA	TRBJ2-1	few	TGTGCCTGGAAAACGGTAGAGCAGTTCTTC	CAWKTVEQFF
TRBV11-1	TRBD1	TRBJ1-1	many	TGTGCCAGCAGCGCGGGACAGGTAGTAGGTAACGCTTTCTTT	CASSAGQVVGNAFF
TRBV10-3	TRBD2	TRBJ2-3	many	TGTGCCATCAGTACCGGGACTAGCGGCAGCACAGATACGCAGTATTTT	CAISTGTSGSTDTQYF
TRBV28	NA	TRBJ2-3	NA	TGTGCCAGCAGTGGTCGACAGACCTACACAGATACGAAGTATTTT	CASSGRQTYTDTKYF
TRBV19	NA	TRBJ1-5	NA	TGTGCCAGTAGTATTCATTCGGGAAGCAATCAGCCCCAGCATTTT	CASSIHSGSNQPQHF
TRBV29-1	NA	TRBJ2-7	NA	TGCAGCGTTGGTACGGGACTCGCCGAGCAGTACTTC	CSVGTGLAEQYF
TRBV6-1	TRBD2	TRBJ2-7	NA	TGTGCCAGCAGTAAGTCCGGGACTAGCTACGAGCAGTACTTC	CASSKSGTSYEQYF
TRBV12-3/TRBV12-4	TRBD2	TRBJ2-7	NA	TGTGCCAGCAGCCCCGCCGGGGGGGCGGGCGAGCAGTACTTC	CASSPAGGAGEQYF
TRBV4-1	NA	TRBJ2-7	many	TGCGCCAGCAGCCATCCTGGGGGCGAGCAGTACTTC	CASSHPGGEQYF
TRBV15	TRBD2	TRBJ2-3	many	TGTGCCACCAGCAGAGATGATAGCGGGAGTCAATCAGATACGCAGTATTTT	CATSRDDSGSQSDTQYF
TRBV5-8	NA	TRBJ2-2	once	TGTGCCAGCAGCTTTATCGTTTCGGGGATGAAAACCGGGGAGCTGTTTTTT	CASSFIVSGMKTGELFF
TRBV2	TRBD1	TRBJ1-1	NA	TGTGCCAGCAGTGACAGGGGGGGAACTGAAGCTTTCTTT	CASSDRGGTEAFF
TRBV28	NA	TRBJ2-7	many	TGTGCCAGCTGTCCCGGTCGTCTCTCCTACGAGCAGTACTTC	CASCPGRLSYEQYF
TRBV7-9	TRBD1	TRBJ1-1	NA	TGTGCCAGCAGCTGGGGGACAGTAGAGGACACTGAAGCTTTCTTT	CASSWGTVEDTEAFF
TRBV12-3/TRBV12-4	TRBD2	TRBJ2-1	NA	TGTGCCAGAACCCTAGCGGGAGGGTCCTACAATGAGCAATTCTTC	CARTLAGGSYNEQFF